The rows below give T cell receptor beta chains drawn from one sample of a study of T cell responses to AZD1222 COVID-19 vaccine. Only in-frame clones appear in the TCRdb table, and some are missing; sequencing was by immunoSEQ multiplex PCR. The sample contains approximately 100,000 clones, roughly 91% of which appear only once. Sequences were derived from peripheral blood, sampled on day 0 of AZD1222 vaccination. These receptors all come from an adult in good health. CDR3s include the opening cysteine and the closing phenylalanine or tryptophan. The order of the fields is clone size, J gene, V gene, D gene, CDR3 DNA, CDR3 protein. The D gene is left open where the match is weak. Rows give clone size only sometimes, using once, few, many, or a class for an expanded clone.

size: -
J: TRBJ2-5
V: TRBV7-9
D: TRBD2
DNA: TGTGCCAGCAGCGAGGGACTAGCGGTGACAAAGACCCAGTACTTC
CDR3: CASSEGLAVTKTQYF

size: -
J: TRBJ2-3
V: TRBV4-2
D: TRBD2
DNA: TGTGCCAGCAGCCAAGATCGCGGGGGGGCAGATACGCAGTATTTT
CDR3: CASSQDRGGADTQYF

size: -
J: TRBJ1-1
V: TRBV7-3
D: TRBD1
DNA: TGTGCCAGCAGCTTAAATTTAGACAGGGGAAGGACTGAAGCTTTCTTT
CDR3: CASSLNLDRGRTEAFF

size: -
J: TRBJ1-5
V: TRBV4-1
D: -
DNA: TGCGCCAGCAGCCAACTCCCCAACAGGGATCAGCCCCAGCATTTT
CDR3: CASSQLPNRDQPQHF

size: -
J: TRBJ2-2
V: TRBV11-2
D: -
DNA: TGTGCCAGCAGCCCCGGGACTTACAACACCGGGGAGCTGTTTTTT
CDR3: CASSPGTYNTGELFF

size: -
J: TRBJ2-1
V: TRBV11-3
D: -
DNA: TGTGCCAGCAGCTTAGAGATGTACTCGAATGAGCAGTTCTTC
CDR3: CASSLEMYSNEQFF

size: -
J: TRBJ1-5
V: TRBV10-3
D: -
DNA: TGTGCCATCAGTGAGTCGGGAGATAGCAATCAGCCCCAGCATTTT
CDR3: CAISESGDSNQPQHF

size: -
J: TRBJ1-2
V: TRBV5-1
D: TRBD1
DNA: TGCGCCAGCAGCAACGTGGGACAGCACTATGGCTACACCTTC
CDR3: CASSNVGQHYGYTF

size: -
J: TRBJ2-3
V: TRBV5-1
D: -
DNA: TGCGCCAGCAGCTTGCCCCGGGGAGATACGCAGTATTTT
CDR3: CASSLPRGDTQYF

size: -
J: TRBJ2-3
V: TRBV5-6
D: -
DNA: TGTGCCAGCAGCAGGGGCAGGGTTCGGACAGATACGCAGTATTTT
CDR3: CASSRGRVRTDTQYF

size: -
J: TRBJ2-1
V: TRBV5-4
D: TRBD2
DNA: TGTGCCAGCAGCCCGTCCGGGACTAGCGGGGGGGAGCAGTTCTTC
CDR3: CASSPSGTSGGEQFF

size: -
J: TRBJ1-1
V: TRBV5-1
D: -
DNA: TGCGCCAGCAGCTTGGCAGAGGGGACGGGAGCTTTCTTT
CDR3: CASSLAEGTGAFF

size: -
J: TRBJ1-2
V: TRBV10-3
D: -
DNA: TGTGCCATATCGATCGAGGCGGATGGCTACACCTTC
CDR3: CAISIEADGYTF

size: -
J: TRBJ1-2
V: TRBV5-4
D: -
DNA: TGTGCCAGCAGCTTCGGGGCTACCTATGGCTACACCTTC
CDR3: CASSFGATYGYTF

size: few
J: TRBJ1-2
V: TRBV10-3
D: -
DNA: TGTGCCATCAGGGGCCCCAGGGGCTATGGCTACACCTTC
CDR3: CAIRGPRGYGYTF

size: -
J: TRBJ2-5
V: TRBV3-1/TRBV3-2
D: -
DNA: TGTGCCAGCAGCCCTGGAAGGGGGGGAGTTTCTCAAGAGACCCAGTACTTC
CDR3: CASSPGRGGVSQETQYF

size: -
J: TRBJ2-7
V: TRBV6-5
D: -
DNA: TGTGCCAGCAGCCCGCTACAGGGCGGCGAGCAGTACTTC
CDR3: CASSPLQGGEQYF

size: -
J: TRBJ1-3
V: TRBV5-4
D: -
DNA: TGTGCCAGCAGCTTGGATCGCACAGCTGGAAACACCATATATTTT
CDR3: CASSLDRTAGNTIYF

size: -
J: TRBJ1-4
V: TRBV29-1
D: -
DNA: TGCAGCGTCCTTTCGACTTGGGAAAAACTGTTTTTT
CDR3: CSVLSTWEKLFF

size: -
J: TRBJ2-7
V: TRBV28
D: -
DNA: TGTGCCAGCACCCTAAACTGGAGGGACGAGCAGTACTTC
CDR3: CASTLNWRDEQYF

size: -
J: TRBJ2-7
V: TRBV7-3
D: -
DNA: TGTGCCAGCAGCTTCGGCCCCCGAGGGACCTACGAGCAGTACTTC
CDR3: CASSFGPRGTYEQYF

size: -
J: TRBJ2-5
V: TRBV27
D: -
DNA: TGTGCCAGCAGTTTATCCCCTAGGGGGGGGGTACAAGAGACCCAGTACTTC
CDR3: CASSLSPRGGVQETQYF

size: few
J: TRBJ2-2
V: TRBV4-1
D: -
DNA: TGCGCCAGCAGCCAACTCGCGGCGAACACCGGGGAGCTGTTTTTT
CDR3: CASSQLAANTGELFF

size: once
J: TRBJ2-5
V: TRBV29-1
D: TRBD1
DNA: TGCAGCGTTGTCACAGGGGGCTCTTTGGAGACCCAGTACTTC
CDR3: CSVVTGGSLETQYF

size: -
J: TRBJ1-4
V: TRBV18
D: -
DNA: TGTGCCAGCTCATTGGGCCAGGCCGCTAATGAAAAACTGTTTTTT
CDR3: CASSLGQAANEKLFF